In this sample, the clone carrying this TCR beta chain turned up many times. From RNA transcripts, TCR beta CDR3 regions were amplified. First-round RT-PCR with HTBI primers amplified the TCR CDR3 region. One entry per CDR3 protein, called by TCRdb with MiXCR from the multiplex PCR reads. The data hold under 650,000 distinct CDR3 sequences, with around 15% observed a single time. This specimen belongs to a study of T cells in Graves' hyperthyroidism and ophthalmopathy. Trimming cost V 3 bases and J 7 bases, with 9 bases left between them. CDR1 and CDR2 from the germline V gene are SEHNR and FQNEAQ (reference sequence). The CDR3 sequence is 12 residues long.

The TCR originated in a woman in her thirties with Graves' hyperthyroidism. The gene calls are TRBV7-9 and TRBJ1-1; TRBD1 might be the D (5 bases). The material sequenced was blood. The CDR3 reads CASSLSTGEAFF. For the CDR3, the DNA is TGTGCCAGCAGCTTGAGCACAGGTGAAGCTTTCTTT.